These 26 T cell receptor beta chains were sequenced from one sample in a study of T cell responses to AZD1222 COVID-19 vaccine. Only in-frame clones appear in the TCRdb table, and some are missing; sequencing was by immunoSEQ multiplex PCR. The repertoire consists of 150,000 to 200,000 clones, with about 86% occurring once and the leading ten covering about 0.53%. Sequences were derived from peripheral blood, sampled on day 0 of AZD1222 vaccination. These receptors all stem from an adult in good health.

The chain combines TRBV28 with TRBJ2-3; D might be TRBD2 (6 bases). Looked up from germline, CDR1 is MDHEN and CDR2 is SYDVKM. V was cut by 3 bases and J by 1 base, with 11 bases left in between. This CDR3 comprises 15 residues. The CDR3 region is CASSFEPSGTDTQYF. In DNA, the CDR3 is TGTGCCAGCAGTTTTGAACCTAGCGGCACAGATACGCAGTATTTT.

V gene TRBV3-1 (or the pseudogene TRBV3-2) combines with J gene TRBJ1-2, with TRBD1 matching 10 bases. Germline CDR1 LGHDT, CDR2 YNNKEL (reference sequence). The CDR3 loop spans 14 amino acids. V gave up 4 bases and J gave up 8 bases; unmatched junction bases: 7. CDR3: CASSPGTGAEGYTF. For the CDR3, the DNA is TGTGCCAGCAGCCCGGGGACAGGGGCAGAAGGCTACACCTTC.

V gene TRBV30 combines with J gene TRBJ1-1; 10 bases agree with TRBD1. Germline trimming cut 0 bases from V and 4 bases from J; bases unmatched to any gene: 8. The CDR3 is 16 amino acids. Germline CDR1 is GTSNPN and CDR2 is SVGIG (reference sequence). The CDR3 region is CAWSVRLGQGFTEAFF. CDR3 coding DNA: TGTGCCTGGAGTGTACGTTTGGGACAGGGGTTCACTGAAGCTTTCTTT. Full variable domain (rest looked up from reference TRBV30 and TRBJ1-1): SQTIHQWPATLVQPVGSPLSLECTVEGTSNPNLYWYRQAAGRGLQLLFYSVGIGQISSEVPQNLSASRPQDRQFILSSKKLLLSDSGFYLCAWSVRLGQGFTEAFFGQGTRLTVV.

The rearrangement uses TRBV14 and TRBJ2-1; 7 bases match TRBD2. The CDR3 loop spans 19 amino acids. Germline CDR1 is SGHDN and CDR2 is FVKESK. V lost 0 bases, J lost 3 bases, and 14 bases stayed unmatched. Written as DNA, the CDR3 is TGTGCCAGCAGCCAAGATGGGGGGGATACGGGGACCTTCTACAATGAGCAGTTCTTC. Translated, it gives CASSQDGGDTGTFYNEQFF.

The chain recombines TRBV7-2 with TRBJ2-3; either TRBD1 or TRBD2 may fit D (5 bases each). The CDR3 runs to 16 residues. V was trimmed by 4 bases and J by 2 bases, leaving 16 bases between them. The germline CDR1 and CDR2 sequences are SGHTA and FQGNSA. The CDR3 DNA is TGTGCCAGCAGCTCTAGAGTTGGGGGATACACAGATACGCAGTATTTT. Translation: CASSSRVGGYTDTQYF. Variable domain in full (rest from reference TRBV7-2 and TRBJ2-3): GAGVSQSPSNKVTEKGKDVELRCDPISGHTALYWYRQSLGQGLEFLIYFQGNSAPDKSGLPSDRFSAERTGGSVSTLTIQRTQQEDSAVYLCASSSRVGGYTDTQYFGPGTRLTVL.

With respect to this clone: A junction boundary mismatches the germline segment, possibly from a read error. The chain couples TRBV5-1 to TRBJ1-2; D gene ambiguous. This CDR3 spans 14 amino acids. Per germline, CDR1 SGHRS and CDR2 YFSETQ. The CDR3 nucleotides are TGCGCCACCAGCCCTCAGAACGCTAACTATGGCTACACCTTC. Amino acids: CATSPQNANYGYTF.

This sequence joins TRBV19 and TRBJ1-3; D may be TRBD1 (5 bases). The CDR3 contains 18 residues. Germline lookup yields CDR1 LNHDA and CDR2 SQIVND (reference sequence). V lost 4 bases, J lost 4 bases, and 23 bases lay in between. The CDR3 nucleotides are TGTGCCAGTAGTAAATCTCTCCCCGACAGCTATGTGGGAAACACCATATATTTT. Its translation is CASSKSLPDSYVGNTIYF.

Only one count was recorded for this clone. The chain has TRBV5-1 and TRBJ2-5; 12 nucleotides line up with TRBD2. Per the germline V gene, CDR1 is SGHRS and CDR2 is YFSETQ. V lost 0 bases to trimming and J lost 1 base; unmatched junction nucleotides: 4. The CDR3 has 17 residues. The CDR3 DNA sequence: TGCGCCAGCAGCTTGGTGCGGACTAGCGGGGTCCAAGAGACCCAGTACTTC. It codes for CASSLVRTSGVQETQYF. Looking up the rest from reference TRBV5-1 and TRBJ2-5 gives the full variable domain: KAGVTQTPRYLIKTRGQQVTLSCSPISGHRSVSWYQQTPGQGLQFLFEYFSETQRNKGNFPGRFSGRQFSNSRSEMNVSTLELGDSALYLCASSLVRTSGVQETQYFGPGTRLLVL.

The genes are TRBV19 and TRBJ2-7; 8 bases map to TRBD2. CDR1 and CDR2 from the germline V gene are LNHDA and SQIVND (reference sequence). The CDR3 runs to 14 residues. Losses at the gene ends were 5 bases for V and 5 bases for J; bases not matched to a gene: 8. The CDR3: CASSVGDGRDEQYF. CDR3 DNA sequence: TGTGCCAGTAGTGTGGGGGACGGGAGGGACGAGCAGTACTTC.

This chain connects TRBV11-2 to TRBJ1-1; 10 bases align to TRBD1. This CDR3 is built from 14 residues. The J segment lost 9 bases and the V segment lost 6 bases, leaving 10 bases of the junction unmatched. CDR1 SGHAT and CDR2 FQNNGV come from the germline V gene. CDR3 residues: CASSYRDRGPQAFF. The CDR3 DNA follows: TGTGCCAGCAGTTACCGGGACAGGGGCCCTCAAGCTTTCTTT. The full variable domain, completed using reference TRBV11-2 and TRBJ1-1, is EAGVAQSPRYKIIEKRQSVAFWCNPISGHATLYWYQQILGQGPKLLIQFQNNGVVDDSQLPKDRFSAERLKGVDSTLKIQPAKLEDSAVYLCASSYRDRGPQAFFGQGTRLTVV.

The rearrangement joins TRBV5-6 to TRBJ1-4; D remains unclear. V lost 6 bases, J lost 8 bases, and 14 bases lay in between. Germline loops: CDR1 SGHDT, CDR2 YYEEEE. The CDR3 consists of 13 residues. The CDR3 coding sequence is TGTGCCAGCACCACCCGGGCTAGCGAAAAACTGTTTTTT. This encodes CASTTRASEKLFF. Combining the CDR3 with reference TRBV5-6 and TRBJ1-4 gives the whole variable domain DAGVTQSPTHLIKTRGQQVTLRCSPKSGHDTVSWYQQALGQGPQFIFQYYEEEERQRGNFPDRFSGHQFPNYSSELNVNALLLGDSALYLCASTTRASEKLFFGSGTQLSVL.

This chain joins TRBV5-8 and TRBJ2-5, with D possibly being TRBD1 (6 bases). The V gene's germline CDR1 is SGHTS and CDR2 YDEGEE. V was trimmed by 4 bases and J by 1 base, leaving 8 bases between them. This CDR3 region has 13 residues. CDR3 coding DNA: TGTGCCAGCAGCCAGGACAGCCAAGAGACCCAGTACTTC. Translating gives CASSQDSQETQYF.

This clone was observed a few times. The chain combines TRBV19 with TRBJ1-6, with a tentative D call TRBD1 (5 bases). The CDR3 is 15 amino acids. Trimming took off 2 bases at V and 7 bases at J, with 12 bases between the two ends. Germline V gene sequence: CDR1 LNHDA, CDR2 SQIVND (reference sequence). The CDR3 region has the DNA TGTGCCAGTAGTATAAATACCGGGGGGAATTCACCCCTCCACTTT. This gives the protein CASSINTGGNSPLHF.

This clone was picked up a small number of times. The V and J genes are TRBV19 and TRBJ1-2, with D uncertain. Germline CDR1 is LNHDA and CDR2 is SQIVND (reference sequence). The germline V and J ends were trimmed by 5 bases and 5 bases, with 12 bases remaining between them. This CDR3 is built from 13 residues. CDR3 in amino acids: CASSDSNSYGYTF. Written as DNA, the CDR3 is TGTGCCAGTAGTGACTCTAACTCATATGGCTACACCTTC.

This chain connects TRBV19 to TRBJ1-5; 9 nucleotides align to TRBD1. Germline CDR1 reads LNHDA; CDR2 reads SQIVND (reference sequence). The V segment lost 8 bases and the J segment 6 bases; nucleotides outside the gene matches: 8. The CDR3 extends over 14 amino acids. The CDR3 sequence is CASHRATGGQPQHF. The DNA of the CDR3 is TGTGCCAGTCATCGCGCGACAGGGGGTCAGCCCCAGCATTTT.

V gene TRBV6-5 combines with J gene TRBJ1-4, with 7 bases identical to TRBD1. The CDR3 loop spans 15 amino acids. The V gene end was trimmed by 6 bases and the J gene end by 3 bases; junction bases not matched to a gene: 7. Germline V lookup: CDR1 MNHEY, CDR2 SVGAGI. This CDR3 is CASRGPGQANEKLFF. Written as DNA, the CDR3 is TGTGCCAGCAGGGGCCCTGGACAGGCTAATGAAAAACTGTTTTTT.

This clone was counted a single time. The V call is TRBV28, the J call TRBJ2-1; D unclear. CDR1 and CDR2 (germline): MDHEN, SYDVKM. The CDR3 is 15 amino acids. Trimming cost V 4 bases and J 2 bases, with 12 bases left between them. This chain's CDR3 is CASSWVSGAYNEQFF. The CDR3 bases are TGTGCCAGCAGTTGGGTTAGTGGGGCCTACAATGAGCAGTTCTTC.

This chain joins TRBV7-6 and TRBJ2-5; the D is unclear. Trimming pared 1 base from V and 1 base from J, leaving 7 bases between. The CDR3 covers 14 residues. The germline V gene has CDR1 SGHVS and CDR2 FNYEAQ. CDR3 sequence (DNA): TGTGCCAGCAGCTTAGACTACGCCCAAGAGACCCAGTACTTC. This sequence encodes CASSLDYAQETQYF.

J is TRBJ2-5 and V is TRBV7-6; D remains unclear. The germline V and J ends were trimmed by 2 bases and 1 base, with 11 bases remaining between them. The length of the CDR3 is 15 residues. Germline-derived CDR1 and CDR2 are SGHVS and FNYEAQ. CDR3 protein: CASSLRAPPQETQYF. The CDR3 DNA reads TGTGCCAGCAGCTTAAGGGCGCCCCCCCAAGAGACCCAGTACTTC.

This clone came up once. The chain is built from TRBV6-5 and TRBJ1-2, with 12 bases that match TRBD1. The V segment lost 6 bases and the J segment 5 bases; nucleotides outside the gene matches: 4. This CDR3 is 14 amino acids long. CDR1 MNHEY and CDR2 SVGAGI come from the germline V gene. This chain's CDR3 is CASRGTGGWYGYTF. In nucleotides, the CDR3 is TGTGCCAGCAGGGGGACAGGGGGCTGGTATGGCTACACCTTC.

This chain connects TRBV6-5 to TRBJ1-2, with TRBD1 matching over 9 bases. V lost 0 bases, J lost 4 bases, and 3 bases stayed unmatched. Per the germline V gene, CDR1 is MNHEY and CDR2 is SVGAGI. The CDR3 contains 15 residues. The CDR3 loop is CASSYSSGQGYGYTF. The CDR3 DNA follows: TGTGCCAGCAGTTACTCTTCGGGACAGGGCTATGGCTACACCTTC.

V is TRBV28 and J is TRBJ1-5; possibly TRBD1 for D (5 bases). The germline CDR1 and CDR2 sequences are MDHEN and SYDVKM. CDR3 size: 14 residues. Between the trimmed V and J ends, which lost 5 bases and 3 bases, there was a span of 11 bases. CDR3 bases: TGTGCCAGCAGTCCCCAGGGAATCAATCAGCCCCAGCATTTT. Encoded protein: CASSPQGINQPQHF.

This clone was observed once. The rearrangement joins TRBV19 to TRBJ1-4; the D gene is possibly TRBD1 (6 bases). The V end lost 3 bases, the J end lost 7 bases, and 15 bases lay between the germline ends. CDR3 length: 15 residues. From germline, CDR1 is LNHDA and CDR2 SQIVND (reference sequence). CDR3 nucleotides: TGTGCCAGTAGTATCGGGAACAGGGTGGGTGAAAAACTGTTTTTT. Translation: CASSIGNRVGEKLFF.

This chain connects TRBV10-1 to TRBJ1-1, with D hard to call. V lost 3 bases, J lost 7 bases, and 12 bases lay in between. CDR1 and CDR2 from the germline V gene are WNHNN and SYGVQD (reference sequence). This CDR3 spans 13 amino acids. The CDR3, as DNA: TGCGCCAGCAGTGAAGTAGGGTTCGATGAAGCTTTCTTT. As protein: CASSEVGFDEAFF.

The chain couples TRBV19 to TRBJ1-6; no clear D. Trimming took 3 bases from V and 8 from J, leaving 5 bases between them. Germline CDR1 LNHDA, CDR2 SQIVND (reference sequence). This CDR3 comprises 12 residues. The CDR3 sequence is CASSIGDSPLHF. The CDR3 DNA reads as TGTGCCAGTAGTATCGGGGATTCACCCCTCCACTTT.

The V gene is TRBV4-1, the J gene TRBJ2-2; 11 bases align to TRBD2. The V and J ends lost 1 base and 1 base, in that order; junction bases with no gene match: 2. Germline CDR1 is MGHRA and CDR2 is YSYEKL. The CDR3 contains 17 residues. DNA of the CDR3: TGCGCCAGCAGCCAAGCCGGGACTAGCGGGAACACCGGGGAGCTGTTTTTT. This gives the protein CASSQAGTSGNTGELFF.